A single sample is the source of the 27 T cell receptor beta chains below, sequenced in a study of shared clonotypes between healthy human individuals. Data came from immunoSEQ multiplex PCR; TCRdb stores just in-frame clones and leaves some out. The sample yields some 2,500,000 clones, more than 85% seen once. The sample consisted of naive CD4+ T cells from PBMCs. Subset reported: CD45RA+ positively selected. The origin of the receptors is a young man in good health. Some clones in this sample may be carry-over from other donors' samples.

This sequence joins TRBV29-1 and TRBJ1-2, with a tentative D call TRBD1 (6 bases). The germline V gene has CDR1 SQVTM and CDR2 ANQGSEA. The CDR3 loop spans 12 amino acids. Trimming removed 4 bases from V and 8 bases from J, with 14 bases in between. This CDR3 is CSVGGHGVGYTF. The CDR3 nucleotides are TGCAGCGTTGGGGGGCACGGGGTCGGCTACACCTTC.

This chain joins TRBV19 and TRBJ1-1, with a tentative D call TRBD1 (5 bases). CDR1 and CDR2 from the germline V gene are LNHDA and SQIVND (reference sequence). The CDR3 has 16 amino acids. V lost 4 bases and J 1 base, leaving 16 bases between the germline ends. The DNA of the CDR3 is TGTGCCAGTAGTAATCTTCAAGGGACTGCGAACACTGAAGCTTTCTTT. Translated: CASSNLQGTANTEAFF. The full variable domain, rest sourced from reference TRBV19 and TRBJ1-1, is DGGITQSPKYLFRKEGQNVTLSCEQNLNHDAMYWYRQDPGQGLRLIYYSQIVNDFQKGDIAEGYSVSREKKESFPLTVTSAQKNPTAFYLCASSNLQGTANTEAFFGQGTRLTVV.

V usage is TRBV29-1 and J usage is TRBJ2-5; no firm D call. Germline values: CDR1 SQVTM, CDR2 ANQGSEA. This CDR3 region has 13 residues. V was shortened by 6 bases and J by 0 bases, with 11 bases between the two germline ends. The CDR3 DNA follows: TGCAGCGTCCTATACACGGACCAAGAGACCCAGTACTTC. Translation: CSVLYTDQETQYF.

Here the CDR3 reads CSVELVESYNEQFF. In nucleotides, the CDR3 is TGCAGCGTAGAACTAGTCGAGTCCTACAATGAGCAGTTCTTC. The chain joins TRBV29-1 to TRBJ2-1; TRBD2 might be the D (5 bases). V was trimmed by 6 bases and J by 1 base, leaving 13 bases between them. The CDR3 is 14 residues long. From germline, CDR1 is SQVTM and CDR2 ANQGSEA.

The V and J genes are TRBV15 and TRBJ2-1, with TRBD2 matching over 7 bases. The CDR3 consists of 18 residues. Unmatched junction bases numbered 11, after V lost 3 bases and J lost 0 bases. The germline V gene has CDR1 LNHNV and CDR2 YYDKDF (reference sequence). The CDR3 is CATSREITSESSYNEQFF. As DNA, the CDR3 is TGTGCCACCAGCAGGGAAATTACTAGCGAGAGCTCCTACAATGAGCAGTTCTTC.

J is TRBJ2-3 and V is TRBV4-3, with D tentatively TRBD1 (8 bases). The CDR3 length is 16 residues. Germline CDR1 LGHNA, CDR2 YSLEER. V lost 2 bases to trimming and J lost 2 bases, with 14 bases between them. DNA of the CDR3: TGCGCCAGCAGCCAACAGCGGGACAGGCCCACAGATACGCAGTATTTT. It specifies CASSQQRDRPTDTQYF.

The rearrangement joins TRBV6-5 to TRBJ1-4, with D unclear. The CDR3 covers 16 residues. Germline loops: CDR1 MNHEY, CDR2 SVGAGI. V was shortened by 2 bases and J by 7 bases, with 17 bases between the two germline ends. The CDR3 DNA reads as TGTGCCAGCAGTTACCGCGGGCCCAACTCGGGTGAAAAACTGTTTTTT. As protein: CASSYRGPNSGEKLFF.

The chain recombines TRBV2 with TRBJ1-1; no definite D call. CDR1 SNHLY and CDR2 FYNNEI come from the germline V gene. The CDR3 totals 14 residues. With 1 base removed from V and 3 bases from J, the gap between germline ends came to 9 bases. The CDR3 is CASSEDGVDTEAFF. CDR3 in DNA: TGTGCCAGCAGTGAAGACGGGGTAGACACTGAAGCTTTCTTT.

V usage is TRBV2 and J usage is TRBJ2-5; tentative D call: TRBD2 (6 bases). Germline CDR1 is SNHLY and CDR2 is FYNNEI. The length of the CDR3 is 14 residues. V was shortened by 5 bases and J by 2 bases, with 12 bases between the two germline ends. CDR3 sequence: CASSRRAEQETQYF. In nucleotides, the CDR3 is TGTGCCAGCAGTCGGAGGGCAGAACAAGAGACCCAGTACTTC. The complete variable domain, with remaining parts taken from reference TRBV2 and TRBJ2-5, reads EPEVTQTPSHQVTQMGQEVILRCVPISNHLYFYWYRQILGQKVEFLVSFYNNEISEKSEIFDDQFSVERPDGSNFTLKIRSTKLEDSAMYFCASSRRAEQETQYFGPGTRLLVL.

The V and J genes are TRBV18 and TRBJ1-2; TRBD1 aligns across 8 bases. V trimming: 5 bases; J trimming: 7 bases; junction bases outside the gene matches: 18. Germline CDR1 is KGHSH and CDR2 is LQKENI. The CDR3 consists of 17 residues. The CDR3 spells CASSALATGTGVGGYTF. CDR3 in DNA: TGTGCCAGCTCAGCACTGGCGACCGGGACAGGAGTGGGTGGCTACACCTTC.

DNA for the CDR3: TGTGCCAGCGGCCGGGACAGGGGTCCCAATGAGCAGTTCTTC. The encoded protein is CASGRDRGPNEQFF. The gene calls are TRBV2 and TRBJ2-1; 10 positions agree with TRBD1. Germline CDR1 is SNHLY and CDR2 is FYNNEI. After removal of 8 bases from V and 6 bases from J, the junction contained 7 bases not matched to a gene. The CDR3 totals 14 residues.

The chain recombines TRBV10-3 with TRBJ2-7, with 15 nucleotides matching TRBD2. Germline-derived CDR1 and CDR2 are ENHRY and SYGVKD. Unmatched junction bases numbered 4, after V lost 2 bases and J lost 5 bases. This CDR3 is 16 amino acids long. In nucleotides, the CDR3 is TGTGCCATCAGTGAGCCCGGACTAGCGGGAGGGGACGAGCAGTACTTC. Its protein product is CAISEPGLAGGDEQYF.

The rearrangement uses TRBV5-5 and TRBJ2-7; TRBD1 matches 7 bases. The CDR3 covers 15 residues. V shed 4 bases and J 3 bases; nucleotides not matched to a gene: 10. The germline gives CDR1 SGHKS, CDR2 YYEKEE (reference sequence). The CDR3 is CASSPTGTASYEQYF. The DNA for the CDR3 is TGTGCCAGCAGCCCAACCGGGACAGCGAGCTACGAGCAGTACTTC.

The CDR3 nucleotides are TGTGCCAGCAGCTGGTACAGGGGGGGAGTGGGTGAAGCTTTCTTT. Protein sequence: CASSWYRGGVGEAFF. V gene TRBV7-2 combines with J gene TRBJ1-1; 8 bases line up with TRBD1. Losses at the gene ends were 4 bases for V and 7 bases for J; bases not matched to a gene: 11. Germline lookup yields CDR1 SGHTA and CDR2 FQGNSA. The CDR3 consists of 15 residues. Supplemented by reference TRBV7-2 and TRBJ1-1, the full variable domain reads GAGVSQSPSNKVTEKGKDVELRCDPISGHTALYWYRQSLGQGLEFLIYFQGNSAPDKSGLPSDRFSAERTGGSVSTLTIQRTQQEDSAVYLCASSWYRGGVGEAFFGQGTRLTVV.

The chain employs TRBV10-3 and TRBJ2-1, with 9 bases matching TRBD2. J was trimmed by 5 bases and V by 6 bases; bases with no gene match: 14. Per germline, CDR1 ENHRY and CDR2 SYGVKD. This CDR3 contains 17 residues. The CDR3 DNA reads as TGTGCCATCAGCCAAACCGTACTAGCGGGCCCCAACAATGAGCAGTTCTTC. It codes for CAISQTVLAGPNNEQFF.

This chain joins TRBV10-3 and TRBJ2-7, with 12 positions matching TRBD1. This CDR3 comprises 16 residues. The ends lost 5 bases at V and 5 bases at J; junction bases unmatched: 10. In germline, CDR1 is ENHRY, CDR2 SYGVKD. The CDR3 nucleotides are TGTGCCATCAGTAAATCTTCCGGGACAGGGGGCAACGAGCAGTACTTC. As protein: CAISKSSGTGGNEQYF.

This clone was picked up one time. The chain joins TRBV5-4 to TRBJ2-3; D assignment may be TRBD1 or TRBD2 (5 bases each). The CDR3 totals 14 residues. The V end was cut by 3 bases, the J end by 0 bases, with 8 bases between. Per germline, CDR1 SGHNT and CDR2 YYREEE (reference sequence). The CDR3 protein is CASSWGSSTDTQYF. The DNA of the CDR3 is TGTGCCAGCAGCTGGGGGTCTAGCACAGATACGCAGTATTTT.

The rearrangement links TRBV4-1 to TRBJ1-1, with D uncertain. Per the germline V gene, CDR1 is MGHRA and CDR2 is YSYEKL. The V gene lost 2 bases and the J gene lost 3 bases, with 22 bases spanning the gap. The CDR3 is 18 residues long. The CDR3 loop is CASSQRARTGSRDTEAFF. Here the CDR3 DNA reads TGCGCCAGCAGCCAAAGGGCTAGAACGGGGTCACGGGACACTGAAGCTTTCTTT.

The chain couples TRBV18 to TRBJ2-3, with a tentative D call TRBD2 (5 bases). CDR1 and CDR2 from the germline V gene are KGHSH and LQKENI. V lost 2 bases and J lost 0, with 12 bases in between. CDR3 length: 16 residues. The CDR3 sequence: CASSPITSSSTDTQYF. The DNA of the CDR3 is TGTGCCAGCTCACCAATCACTAGTTCCAGCACAGATACGCAGTATTTT.

This clone was counted between two and nine times. The rearrangement links TRBV5-4 to TRBJ1-1; D possibly corresponds to TRBD1 (6 bases). CDR1 and CDR2 from the germline V gene are SGHNT and YYREEE (reference sequence). The CDR3 has 12 amino acids. The V and J ends lost 4 bases and 8 bases respectively, with 12 bases between them. The CDR3 DNA reads TGTGCCAGCAGCAGGGACACAGGAGAAGCTTTCTTT. It specifies CASSRDTGEAFF. Full variable domain (rest looked up from reference TRBV5-4 and TRBJ1-1): ETGVTQSPTHLIKTRGQQVTLRCSSQSGHNTVSWYQQALGQGPQFIFQYYREEENGRGNFPPRFSGLQFPNYSSELNVNALELDDSALYLCASSRDTGEAFFGQGTRLTVV.

J is TRBJ2-7 and V is TRBV27; D not resolved. CDR3 length: 15 amino acids. The V gene's germline CDR1 is MNHEY and CDR2 SMNVEV (reference sequence). The V end lost 5 bases, the J end lost 0 bases, and 14 bases lay between the germline ends. CDR3: CASSTGRKSSYEQYF. As DNA, the CDR3 is TGTGCCAGCAGTACTGGACGGAAAAGCTCCTACGAGCAGTACTTC.

V and J are TRBV7-2 and TRBJ2-6; D possibly matches TRBD1 or TRBD2 (5 bases each). The CDR3 is made up of 16 amino acids. Germline lookup yields CDR1 SGHTA and CDR2 FQGNSA. Trimming left V 3 bases short and J 2 bases short, with 11 bases between. The CDR3: CASSFRWGTGANVLTF. The CDR3 nucleotides are TGTGCCAGCAGCTTCCGGTGGGGGACTGGGGCCAACGTCCTGACTTTC. Together with reference TRBV7-2 and TRBJ2-6, the CDR3 gives the full variable domain: GAGVSQSPSNKVTEKGKDVELRCDPISGHTALYWYRQSLGQGLEFLIYFQGNSAPDKSGLPSDRFSAERTGGSVSTLTIQRTQQEDSAVYLCASSFRWGTGANVLTFGAGSRLTVL.

The rearrangement joins TRBV28 to TRBJ2-7, with 14 bases aligning to TRBD2. Per the germline V gene, CDR1 is MDHEN and CDR2 is SYDVKM. V lost 5 bases, J lost 3 bases, and 12 bases stayed unmatched. The CDR3 has 18 amino acids. The CDR3 loop is CASSPTPGTSGSFYEQYF. As DNA, the CDR3 is TGTGCCAGCAGTCCAACCCCTGGGACTAGCGGGAGTTTCTACGAGCAGTACTTC.

This clone has more than one count but fewer than ten. J is TRBJ1-4 and V is TRBV7-9; D might be TRBD1 (6 bases). The CDR3 is made up of 16 amino acids. The ends were cut back, 3 bases at V and 3 bases at J, with 14 bases in the middle. The germline V gene encodes CDR1 SEHNR and CDR2 FQNEAQ (reference sequence). CDR3 coding DNA: TGTGCCAGCAGCTTGCAGGGGCCCGCGGCTAATGAAAAACTGTTTTTT. The encoded protein is CASSLQGPAANEKLFF.

V and J are TRBV4-3 and TRBJ2-5; 7 nucleotides line up with TRBD1. The germline V gene encodes CDR1 LGHNA and CDR2 YSLEER. The CDR3 runs to 17 residues. V was clipped by 4 bases and J by 0 bases; unmatched bases: 11. Here the CDR3 reads CASSPGPPGTDQETQYF. DNA of the CDR3: TGCGCCAGCAGCCCCGGGCCCCCCGGGACAGACCAAGAGACCCAGTACTTC.

The chain uses TRBV5-4 and TRBJ1-5; D not certain. The CDR3 is 12 amino acids. Germline CDR1 SGHNT, CDR2 YYREEE (reference sequence). V was clipped by 4 bases and J by 4 bases, with 6 bases between them. The CDR3 DNA follows: TGTGCCAGCAGCCGAGAAAATCAGCCCCAGCATTTT. The encoded protein is CASSRENQPQHF.

This clone was found once. This sequence joins TRBV6-1 and TRBJ2-3; D ambiguous. The CDR3 covers 16 residues. Trimming pared 4 bases from V and 3 bases from J, leaving 17 bases between. Germline CDR1 reads MNHNS; CDR2 reads SASEGT. This CDR3 is CASSARVQPRTDTQYF. The CDR3 DNA is TGTGCCAGCAGTGCCCGGGTCCAACCGAGGACAGATACGCAGTATTTT.